The subject of this entry is one TCR beta chain. As originally analysed: Estimation of nucleated cell counts relied on the amplification of reference gene primers. TCRdb keeps only in-frame clones here, not all; method: immunoSEQ multiplex PCR. D and trimming come from the DNA, and the V and J calls and clone size come from that table. The table lists approximately 210,000 clones, roughly nine tenths of them singletons. The data were taken from a study of blood T cell repertoires in COVID-19. In the study overall: COVID-19 samples collected from the United States, Italy and Spain covered acute and convalescent phases. Sample material is recorded as cDNA or gDNA derived from T cells, B-cell-depleted T cells, or PBMCs.

The CDR3 runs to 16 residues. V lost 5 bases, J lost 0 bases, and 4 bases stayed unmatched. In germline, CDR1 is SEHNR, CDR2 FQNEAQ (reference sequence). This chain links TRBV7-9 with TRBJ2-6; 7 bases match TRBD1. Sequenced sample: peripheral blood. This clonotype was sampled from a woman between 65 and 79 years old with acute or convalescent COVID-19. CDR3 sequence (DNA): TGTGCCAGCAGCCGACAGGGAGCCTCTGGGGCCAACGTCCTGACTTTC. Protein sequence: CASSRQGASGANVLTF.